The 3 T cell receptor beta chains listed next were all sequenced from one sample in a study of shared clonotypes between healthy human individuals. Profiled with immunoSEQ multiplex PCR; TCRdb holds only in-frame clones, not every one. This table holds 2 million to 3 million clones, over 85% found once. What was sequenced was naive CD4+ T cells from PBMCs. Specified subset: CD45RA+ positively selected. The receptors come from a man aged 18 to 30 in good health. Some clones in this sample may be carry-over from other donors' samples.

This rearrangement joins TRBV19 to TRBJ1-4; perhaps TRBD1 as D (6 bases). The length of the CDR3 is 13 residues. Germline loops: CDR1 LNHDA, CDR2 SQIVND (reference sequence). V lost 7 bases, J lost 8 bases, and 14 bases lay in between. The CDR3 loop is CASTQGRYEKLFF. As DNA, the CDR3 is TGTGCCAGTACCCAGGGGAGGTACGAAAAACTGTTTTTT.

V is TRBV7-9 and J is TRBJ1-1; no clear D. V was clipped by 3 bases and J by 3 bases, with 11 bases between them. The germline gives CDR1 SEHNR, CDR2 FQNEAQ (reference sequence). The CDR3 runs to 14 residues. The CDR3 coding sequence is TGTGCCAGCAGCTTGGTAGGTGTGGACACTGAAGCTTTCTTT. Translating it yields CASSLVGVDTEAFF.

This chain uses TRBV2 with TRBJ2-5; 14 positions match TRBD2. Germline CDR1 is SNHLY and CDR2 is FYNNEI. The CDR3 spans 17 residues. J lost 5 bases, V lost 5 bases, and 10 bases had no gene match. The CDR3 loop is CASSRRGLAGVGETQYF. DNA for the CDR3: TGTGCCAGCAGTCGAAGGGGACTAGCGGGAGTCGGGGAGACCCAGTACTTC.